This TCR beta chain was obtained from a study of blood T cell repertoires in COVID-19. Germline CDR1 and CDR2: MNHNS and SASEGT. Trimming took 2 bases from V and 1 from J, leaving 11 bases between them. This CDR3 spans 15 amino acids. Participants spanned ages about 18 to 89 years and resided in about 25 US areas. The study assigned cohorts using participant-reported clinical history. Study processing details: The assay estimated nucleated cells by amplifying reference gene primers. This table comes from immunoSEQ multiplex PCR, and its TCRdb copy is limited to in-frame clones, with some not included. That table supplies the V and J calls and clone size; D and trimming were determined from the DNA. The sample holds around 300,000 clones, approximately 89% seen once.

This receptor was taken from a man aged 25-45 years who had recovered from COVID-19. The sequenced material came from PBMCs or T cells enriched from blood (not recorded which). The J gene is TRBJ1-2, the V gene TRBV6-1; D remains ambiguous. CDR3 in DNA: TGTGCCAGCAGTGAATTTAAGGGAGTTAACTATGGCTACACCTTC. Amino acid sequence: CASSEFKGVNYGYTF.